This is a list of T cell receptor beta chains from one sample in a study of technical replicates of blood from a handful of donors. Using immunoSEQ multiplex PCR, the repertoire was profiled, and TCRdb retains in-frame clones only, with some absent. The sample records approximately 80,000 clones, more than 95% being singletons. Sequenced: T cells isolated from PBMCs. The receptors were sampled from a human donor in good health. Both conserved end residues are part of each CDR3. A D gene is named only where the DNA matches it firmly.

d_gene: .; v_gene: TRBV6-6; j_gene: TRBJ2-7; CDR3aa: CASSYSGGPSRYEQYF; CDR3nt: TGTGCCAGCAGTTACTCGGGGGGGCCCTCTCGGTACGAGCAGTACTTC
d_gene: .; v_gene: TRBV11-3; j_gene: TRBJ2-7; CDR3aa: CASSSRTDSYEQYF; CDR3nt: TGTGCCAGCAGCTCTCGGACTGATTCCTACGAGCAGTACTTC
d_gene: TRBD1; v_gene: TRBV18; j_gene: TRBJ2-7; CDR3aa: CASSPTGTGVFAYEQYF; CDR3nt: TGTGCCAGCTCACCAACGGGGACAGGGGTTTTTGCCTACGAGCAGTACTTC
d_gene: .; v_gene: TRBV9; j_gene: TRBJ1-1; CDR3aa: CASSVGGSMNTEAFF; CDR3nt: TGTGCCAGCAGCGTAGGTGGCTCCATGAACACTGAAGCTTTCTTT
d_gene: TRBD1; v_gene: TRBV7-9; j_gene: TRBJ2-3; CDR3aa: CASSPDRGRIRRTDTQYF; CDR3nt: TGTGCCAGCAGCCCGGACAGGGGGCGGATCAGGCGCACAGATACGCAGTATTTT
d_gene: .; v_gene: TRBV14; j_gene: TRBJ1-2; CDR3aa: CASSQLRYYGYTF; CDR3nt: TGTGCCAGCAGCCAACTGCGGTACTATGGCTACACCTTC
d_gene: .; v_gene: TRBV27; j_gene: TRBJ2-7; CDR3aa: CASSLQGGYYEQYF; CDR3nt: TGTGCCAGCAGTTTACAGGGAGGCTACTACGAGCAGTACTTC
d_gene: TRBD1; v_gene: TRBV11-2; j_gene: TRBJ2-1; CDR3aa: CASSSHRGPKDVVYNEQFF; CDR3nt: TGTGCCAGCAGCTCCCACAGGGGGCCGAAGGACGTAGTCTACAATGAGCAGTTCTTC
d_gene: TRBD1; v_gene: TRBV4-1; j_gene: TRBJ1-1; CDR3aa: CASSYYRGRGDTEAFF; CDR3nt: TGCGCCAGCAGCTACTACAGGGGTAGAGGGGACACTGAAGCTTTCTTT
d_gene: .; v_gene: TRBV11-2; j_gene: TRBJ2-2; CDR3aa: CASGRLITNTGELFF; CDR3nt: TGTGCCAGCGGTCGTCTCATTACTAACACCGGGGAGCTGTTTTTT
d_gene: .; v_gene: TRBV10-1; j_gene: TRBJ2-2; CDR3aa: CASSESGWGDDTGELFF; CDR3nt: TGCGCCAGCAGTGAGTCAGGTTGGGGGGACGACACCGGGGAGCTGTTTTTT
d_gene: TRBD1; v_gene: TRBV19; j_gene: TRBJ1-4; CDR3aa: CASSTKDRAVDEKLFF; CDR3nt: TGTGCCAGTAGTACCAAAGACAGGGCAGTGGATGAAAAACTGTTTTTT
d_gene: .; v_gene: TRBV6-1; j_gene: TRBJ2-1; CDR3aa: CASEDTKGGLEQFF; CDR3nt: TGTGCCAGCGAAGACACTAAGGGAGGTTTGGAGCAGTTCTTC
d_gene: .; v_gene: TRBV11-3; j_gene: TRBJ2-1; CDR3aa: CASSPVGSSYNEQFF; CDR3nt: TGTGCCAGCAGTCCCGTCGGGAGCTCCTACAATGAGCAGTTCTTC
d_gene: TRBD2; v_gene: TRBV28; j_gene: TRBJ2-7; CDR3aa: CASSLSVGVSGIGNF; CDR3nt: TGTGCCAGCAGTTTATCGGTTGGTGTTAGCGGGATCGGAAACTTC
d_gene: .; v_gene: TRBV10-3; j_gene: TRBJ2-5; CDR3aa: CAISAPLLGHYQETQYF; CDR3nt: TGTGCCATCAGTGCGCCCCTTCTGGGACACTACCAAGAGACCCAGTACTTC
d_gene: TRBD2; v_gene: TRBV10-1; j_gene: TRBJ2-1; CDR3aa: CASSELGLAGTYNEQFF; CDR3nt: TGCGCCAGCAGTGAACTGGGACTAGCGGGAACCTACAATGAGCAGTTCTTC
d_gene: TRBD1; v_gene: TRBV28; j_gene: TRBJ1-1; CDR3aa: CASSSRSFGTGKNTEAFF; CDR3nt: TGTGCCAGCAGTTCCCGGTCCTTCGGGACAGGCAAGAACACTGAAGCTTTCTTT
d_gene: TRBD1; v_gene: TRBV6-5; j_gene: TRBJ2-7; CDR3aa: CASSWGTGVLEQYF; CDR3nt: TGTGCCAGCAGTTGGGGAACAGGGGTGCTCGAGCAGTACTTC
d_gene: .; v_gene: TRBV6-5; j_gene: TRBJ1-1; CDR3aa: CASSYSGTGSRKAFF; CDR3nt: TGTGCCAGCAGTTACTCGGGAACAGGATCCCGGAAAGCTTTCTTT
d_gene: .; v_gene: TRBV5-5; j_gene: TRBJ2-2; CDR3aa: CASSLVSLGINTGELFF; CDR3nt: TGTGCCAGCAGCTTGGTTTCTCTAGGAATAAACACCGGGGAGCTGTTTTTT
d_gene: .; v_gene: TRBV7-9; j_gene: TRBJ1-1; CDR3aa: CASSPAGSEAFF; CDR3nt: TGTGCCAGCAGCCCCGCCGGGTCTGAAGCTTTCTTT
d_gene: TRBD1; v_gene: TRBV4-1; j_gene: TRBJ1-5; CDR3aa: CASRRQGAGQPQHF; CDR3nt: TGCGCCAGCAGGCGACAGGGGGCAGGTCAGCCCCAGCATTTT
d_gene: TRBD1; v_gene: TRBV13; j_gene: TRBJ2-7; CDR3aa: CASSLIGQGSYEQYF; CDR3nt: TGTGCCAGCAGCTTGATAGGACAGGGGTCCTACGAGCAGTACTTC